A selection of T cell receptor beta chains follows, all from one sample in a study of regulatory T cells in long-lasting Graves disease. TCRdb re-called the multiplex PCR reads with MiXCR, one entry per CDR3 protein. The repertoire includes around 250,000 distinct CDR3 sequences, about 20% of them detected once, and around 15% sits in the top ten. These sequences were also reported in another study, on T cells in Graves' hyperthyroidism and ophthalmopathy.

Source: peripheral blood mononuclear cells (PBMCs), taken at new diagnosis, from a patient treated with antithyroid drugs. The origin of the receptors is a woman aged 25 to 45 with Graves disease. The conserved cysteine and the conserved F or W are not part of the CDR3 here. A D gene is named only where the DNA matches it firmly.

d_gene | j_gene | v_gene | CDR3aa
NA | TRBJ1-2 | TRBV6-1 | ASRGGPANYGYT
NA | TRBJ2-7 | TRBV20-1 | SARDLTGNSYEQY
TRBD1 | TRBJ1-2 | TRBV5-8 | ASTPTGVEGYT
NA | TRBJ2-3 | TRBV20-1 | SASDRRATDTQY
NA | TRBJ1-2 | TRBV6-1 | ASSEGQRLSYGYT
NA | TRBJ2-7 | TRBV20-1 | SAARGGSSYEQY
NA | TRBJ2-1 | TRBV20-1 | SARRRRGLDGGDEQF
NA | TRBJ2-7 | TRBV5-1 | ASSGSGEQY
NA | TRBJ1-3 | TRBV29-1 | SVDAGGNTIY
TRBD2 | TRBJ2-1 | TRBV12-5 | ASVVMGTSGGGEQF
TRBD1 | TRBJ1-2 | TRBV6-1 | ASSQADRGRGNYGYT
TRBD1 | TRBJ1-2 | TRBV6-1 | ASSRQGGGNYGYT
TRBD2 | TRBJ2-3 | TRBV6-1 | ASSSPSSGGGQY
NA | TRBJ1-2 | TRBV5-4 | ASSLDGTLYGYT
NA | TRBJ1-2 | TRBV7-9 | ASSPGMTYGYT
NA | TRBJ1-6 | TRBV20-1 | SARGSSAGNSPLH
NA | TRBJ2-7 | TRBV15 | ATSRDRSRGAAHEQY
TRBD1 | TRBJ1-1 | TRBV5-1 | ASSLVGTGPDTEAF
NA | TRBJ1-6 | TRBV5-4 | ASSLGTNSPLH
TRBD1 | TRBJ1-6 | TRBV5-6 | ASSPWTGSSYNSPLH
NA | TRBJ2-7 | TRBV18 | ASSPFQGSTYEQY
NA | TRBJ1-1 | TRBV5-1 | ASSPGLESAEAF
NA | TRBJ1-1 | TRBV5-1 | ASSLLLNTEAF
TRBD2 | TRBJ2-7 | TRBV5-1 | ASSSGTSGGDIYEQY
TRBD2 | TRBJ2-5 | TRBV5-1 | ASSSGTSIQETQY
NA | TRBJ1-2 | TRBV24-1 | ATSDNVYNYGYT
TRBD1 | TRBJ1-2 | TRBV11-2 | ASSRIQGAIGGYT
NA | TRBJ2-1 | TRBV7-9 | ASTDWPDTEQF
NA | TRBJ1-1 | TRBV4-1 | ASSQERGTEAF
NA | TRBJ1-1 | TRBV5-6 | ASSPFYRVSEAF
NA | TRBJ2-4 | TRBV10-2 | ASTGDDLAKNIQY
NA | TRBJ2-5 | TRBV7-9 | ASSLGVQETQY
NA | TRBJ1-6 | TRBV9 | ASSGGSAEIYNSPLH
NA | TRBJ2-5 | TRBV6-9 | ASSYGGGAEETQY
TRBD2 | TRBJ2-3 | TRBV6-2/TRBV6-3 | ASSATSGGADTQY
NA | TRBJ2-3 | TRBV4-1 | ASSQDRFTDTQY
NA | TRBJ2-7 | TRBV3-1 | ASSQERGYEQY
NA | TRBJ2-5 | TRBV2 | ANEGDQETQY
NA | TRBJ2-5 | TRBV10-2 | ASSESDREGETQY
NA | TRBJ1-3 | TRBV18 | ASSPNTATGNTIY
NA | TRBJ1-1 | TRBV5-1 | ASSLLGGGTEAF
TRBD1 | TRBJ1-5 | TRBV19 | ASSISGTGGTQPQH
NA | TRBJ1-1 | TRBV5-6 | ASSWGGTNTEAF
NA | TRBJ1-2 | TRBV9 | ASSVGGLNYGYT
NA | TRBJ1-3 | TRBV25-1 | ASSDPRGGTGNTIY
NA | TRBJ2-7 | TRBV5-8 | ASSGRIVSYEQY
NA | TRBJ1-2 | TRBV9 | ASSVDSAGEGYT
TRBD1 | TRBJ1-2 | TRBV20-1 | SARPPFQTRTGGANYGYT
NA | TRBJ1-2 | TRBV2 | ASSASGGRPSGYT
NA | TRBJ1-1 | TRBV6-1 | ASSRVYRTLNTEAF
NA | TRBJ1-6 | TRBV3-1 | ASSQNLDSPLH
NA | TRBJ2-1 | TRBV7-2 | ASSLELVRGVHNEQF
NA | TRBJ1-5 | TRBV10-2 | ASSESETNQPQH
NA | TRBJ2-1 | TRBV6-1 | ASSLTNPASAYEQF
TRBD1 | TRBJ2-3 | TRBV19 | ASRQGADTQY